Following are 27 T cell receptor beta chains from one sample sequenced in a study of T-cell reconstitution after alpha-beta-depleted transplantation in children. Unique molecular identifiers were used to barcode this TCRbeta library. TCRdb passed the PCR reads through MiXCR, listing each CDR3 protein once. The data hold more than 2,500 distinct CDR3 sequences, with roughly 27% observed a single time. The specimen was PBMCs, mostly from graft donor cells, collected 60 days after TCRalphabeta/CD19-depleted stem cell transplant. The receptors here all came from a male patient aged 2 to 10 who had a stem cell transplant for acute myeloid leukemia, so the T cells may come from the graft donor.

There are many counts of this clonotype. The chain employs TRBV11-1 and TRBJ2-4; tentatively, D is TRBD1 (6 bases). The CDR3 extends over 18 amino acids. The V end lost 5 bases, the J end lost 0 bases, and 20 bases lay between the germline ends. Germline CDR1 reads SGHAT; CDR2 reads FQDESV (reference sequence). CDR3 sequence: CASSAGLWTELAKNIQYF. DNA of the CDR3: TGTGCCAGCAGCGCCGGCCTCTGGACAGAACTAGCCAAAAACATTCAGTACTTC.

This clonotype appeared many times. This rearrangement joins TRBV7-9 to TRBJ2-3; 8 nucleotides line up with TRBD2. The CDR3 extends over 16 amino acids. Germline assignment: CDR1 SEHNR and CDR2 FQNEAQ (reference sequence). Trimming removed 6 bases from V and 2 bases from J; junction bases left unmatched: 10. The CDR3: CASRRRSGGITDTQYF. The CDR3 coding sequence is TGTGCCAGCAGACGGAGGAGCGGGGGAATCACAGATACGCAGTATTTT.

The chain joins TRBV5-1 to TRBJ2-1; 10 nucleotides match TRBD1. In germline, CDR1 is SGHRS, CDR2 YFSETQ. The trim removed 4 bases at V and 1 base at J, leaving 17 bases unmatched. CDR3 length: 20 amino acids. The CDR3 sequence: CASSPWGDSGDRGSYNEQFF. The CDR3 DNA reads as TGCGCCAGCAGCCCTTGGGGGGATTCCGGGGACAGGGGTTCCTACAATGAGCAGTTCTTC.

The chain carries TRBV7-8 and TRBJ2-2; 11 bases map to TRBD2. CDR3 length: 16 residues. V lost 7 bases and J lost 5; bases outside the gene matches: 9. CDR1 is SGHVS and CDR2 is FQNEAQ in the germline V gene. The CDR3 DNA reads as TGTGCCAGCAAATCGCCGGGACTAGCGGAAACCGGGGAGCTGTTTTTT. This translates into CASKSPGLAETGELFF.

This clonotype was counted between two and nine times. V usage is TRBV12-5 and J usage is TRBJ2-1; D is undetermined. The CDR3 consists of 15 residues. Per germline, CDR1 LGHNT and CDR2 FRNRAP. Trimming cost V 2 bases and J 2 bases, with 10 bases left between them. The DNA of the CDR3 is TGTGCTAGTGGTTTGTTCAGAAGGACCTACAATGAGCAGTTCTTC. Translated, it gives CASGLFRRTYNEQFF.

This clonotype showed up many times. The chain combines TRBV6-2 or TRBV6-3 with TRBJ2-4, with TRBD1 as a possible D gene (6 bases). The length of the CDR3 is 15 residues. The V end was cut by 4 bases, the J end by 4 bases, with 14 bases between. CDR1 and CDR2 from the germline V gene are MNHEY and SVGEGT. CDR3 sequence reads: CASSLIGQGKNIQYF. For the CDR3, the DNA is TGTGCCAGCAGTTTAATTGGTCAGGGGAAAAACATTCAGTACTTC.

The CDR3 DNA reads as TGTGCCAGCAGCTTAGTGGCGGGAGTTGAGGAGCAGTTCTTC. Its translation is CASSLVAGVEEQFF. The J gene is TRBJ2-1, the V gene TRBV7-3; TRBD2 matches at 7 bases. V was pared by 2 bases and J by 10 bases, with 8 bases of the junction left unmatched. The CDR3 is made up of 14 amino acids. Germline-derived CDR1 and CDR2 are SGHTA and FQGTGA. Drawing the rest from reference TRBV7-3 and TRBJ2-1, the complete variable domain is GAGVSQTPSNKVTEKGKYVELRCDPISGHTALYWYRQSLGQGPEFLIYFQGTGAADDSGLPNDRFFAVRPEGSVSTLKIQRTERGDSAVYLCASSLVAGVEEQFFGPGTRLTVL.

This clonotype was observed at least ten times. The genes are TRBV7-9 and TRBJ1-5; D uncertain. The V gene's germline CDR1 is SEHNR and CDR2 FQNEAQ (reference sequence). The CDR3 totals 13 residues. Trimming removed 5 bases from V and 5 bases from J, with 10 bases in between. CDR3 coding DNA: TGTGCCAGCAGCCAAGGTGGGGATCAGCCCCAGCATTTT. Encoded protein: CASSQGGDQPQHF. The full variable domain, rest sourced from reference TRBV7-9 and TRBJ1-5, is DTGVSQNPRHKITKRGQNVTFRCDPISEHNRLYWYRQTLGQGPEFLTYFQNEAQLEKSRLLSDRFSAERPKGSFSTLEIQRTEQGDSAMYLCASSQGGDQPQHFGDGTRLSIL.

Worth noting for this clonotype: A read error is likely, as this CDR3 ends without the conserved phenylalanine or tryptophan. The DNA is omitted, as the CDR3 cannot be located on it reliably, and the CDR3 follows TCRdb's listing. This chain links TRBV7-1 with TRBJ1-2; TRBD1 is the table's D call, not checked against the DNA. TRBV7-1 is flagged as an ORF with uncertain function. The CDR3 totals 17 residues, both ends included. CDR3 sequence: CASSSVGTGTSLYGYTC.

The genes are TRBV5-6 and TRBJ2-7; tentatively, D is TRBD2 (5 bases). This CDR3 has 14 residues. V lost 9 bases, J lost 0 bases, and 16 bases lay in between. Per germline, CDR1 SGHDT and CDR2 YYEEEE. The CDR3 nucleotides are TGTGCCATGGGCCCCGGGGTAATCTCCTACGAGCAGTACGTC. Translation gives CAMGPGVISYEQYV.

In its sample, this clonotype was seen a few times. The chain links TRBV6-2 or TRBV6-3 to TRBJ2-7; D is unclear. V dropped 2 bases and J dropped 9 bases, with 17 bases sitting between them. CDR1 is MNHEY and CDR2 is SVGEGT in the germline V gene. The CDR3 sequence is 14 residues long. In DNA, the CDR3 is TGTGCCAGCAGTTACGGGCAGCCACCCGTCGGGCAGTACTTC. It translates to CASSYGQPPVGQYF.

This clonotype was counted ten times or more. This chain connects TRBV29-1 to TRBJ1-2; perhaps TRBD1 as D (5 bases). Germline values: CDR1 SQVTM, CDR2 ANQGSEA. Trimming pared 7 bases from V and 10 bases from J, leaving 13 bases between. CDR3 length: 10 amino acids. CDR3 coding DNA: TGCAGCGCTCGGGACGCTGACTACACCTTC. Residues: CSARDADYTF.

In regard to this clonotype: The conserved closing phenylalanine or tryptophan is absent in this CDR3, likely reflecting a read error. The gene calls are TRBV29-1 and TRBJ2-5, with D possibly TRBD1 on 6 matching bases. The V end lost 7 bases, the J end lost 1 base, and 10 bases lay between the germline ends. This CDR3 is built from 12 residues. Per the germline V gene, CDR1 is SQVTM and CDR2 is ANQGSEA. The CDR3 here is CSGLTGQETQYL. CDR3 bases: TGCAGCGGCTTGACAGGCCAAGAGACCCAGTACCTC.

As regards this clonotype: A much larger clonotype is one base distant, so this may be a read error. This chain uses TRBV7-9 with TRBJ2-2; possibly TRBD2 for D (5 bases). Trimming removed 5 bases from V and 5 bases from J, with 18 bases in between. Germline CDR1 SEHNR, CDR2 FQNEAQ (reference sequence). The CDR3 is 16 residues long. CDR3 in DNA: TGTGCCAGCAGCCCGGTTCCTCGGCTAGCTACCGGGGAGCTGTTTTTT. It encodes CASSPVPRLATGELFF. Supplemented by reference TRBV7-9 and TRBJ2-2, the full variable domain reads DTGVSQNPRHKITKRGQNVTFRCDPISEHNRLYWYRQTLGQGPEFLTYFQNEAQLEKSRLLSDRFSAERPKGSFSTLEIQRTEQGDSAMYLCASSPVPRLATGELFFGEGSRLTVL.

This clonotype was recorded many times. The chain links TRBV15 to TRBJ2-7; possibly TRBD1 for D (7 bases). Trimming took 1 base from V and 1 from J, leaving 11 bases between them. This CDR3 is 15 amino acids long. Looked up from germline, CDR1 is LNHNV and CDR2 is YYDKDF (reference sequence). The CDR3 nucleotides read TGTGCCACCAGCAGAGGGCGGGACAGTTCCTACGAGCAGTACTTC. It translates to CATSRGRDSSYEQYF.

This clonotype was observed a few times. The rearrangement links TRBV5-1 to TRBJ1-4; D ambiguous. Between the trimmed V and J ends, which lost 4 bases and 6 bases, there was a span of 4 bases. The CDR3 has 11 amino acids. Germline V gives CDR1 SGHRS, CDR2 YFSETQ. The CDR3 loop reads CASSTYEKLFF. CDR3 nucleotides: TGCGCCAGCAGCACTTATGAAAAACTGTTTTTT.

This clonotype is medium-sized within its sample. The rearrangement uses TRBV3-2 and TRBJ1-1. TRBV3-2 is labeled a pseudogene. CDR3 length: 14 amino acids. CDR3 DNA: TGTGCCAGCAGCCAAATAGACATGAACACTGAAGCTTTCTTT. Amino acids: CASSQIDMNTEAFF.

This clonotype appeared a few times. Because the CDR3 is missing its conserved closing phenylalanine or tryptophan, this is likely a read error. The DNA is omitted, as the CDR3 cannot be located on it reliably, and the CDR3 follows TCRdb's listing. The chain couples TRBV7-6 to TRBJ2-1; the table calls TRBD1, which could not be checked here. Germline V CDR1 and CDR2: SGHVS, FNYEAQ. The CDR3 extends over 11 residues, inclusive of both ends. CDR3 region: CASSRPGQAEV.

The chain has TRBV6-1 and TRBJ2-7, with TRBD1 matching over 7 bases. Germline lookup yields CDR1 MNHNS and CDR2 SASEGT. V lost 5 bases to trimming and J lost 2 bases; unmatched junction nucleotides: 6. This CDR3 has 14 residues. The CDR3 bases are TGTGCCAGCAGTAGGACAGGTCATACCTACGAGCAGTACTTC. This translates into CASSRTGHTYEQYF.

The chain recombines TRBV19 with TRBJ2-7, with 7 bases identical to TRBD2. Germline V lookup: CDR1 LNHDA, CDR2 SQIVND (reference sequence). The V gene end was trimmed by 5 bases and the J gene end by 0 bases; junction bases not matched to a gene: 13. The length of the CDR3 is 17 residues. In nucleotides, the CDR3 is TGTGCCAGTAGTCCGACCTTTAGCGGGCGCCCCTCCTACGAGCAGTACTTC. It is translated as CASSPTFSGRPSYEQYF. Filled out from reference TRBV19 and TRBJ2-7, the complete variable domain reads DGGITQSPKYLFRKEGQNVTLSCEQNLNHDAMYWYRQDPGQGLRLIYYSQIVNDFQKGDIAEGYSVSREKKESFPLTVTSAQKNPTAFYLCASSPTFSGRPSYEQYFGPGTRLTVT.

This clonotype was picked up many times. This chain connects TRBV15 to TRBJ2-7, with 8 bases aligning to TRBD2. The germline gives CDR1 LNHNV, CDR2 YYDKDF (reference sequence). CDR3 length: 15 amino acids. Trimming removed 1 base from V and 3 bases from J; junction bases left unmatched: 5. CDR3 in amino acids: CATSRGSSGNYEQYF. CDR3 nucleotides: TGTGCCACCAGCAGAGGGAGTAGCGGGAACTACGAGCAGTACTTC.

Relative to its sample, this clonotype is medium-sized. The V and J genes are TRBV12-3 or TRBV12-4 and TRBJ2-5; a possible D gene is TRBD2 (5 bases). The CDR3 has 15 residues. The V and J ends lost 5 bases and 4 bases respectively, with 17 bases between them. In DNA, the CDR3 is TGTGCCAGCAGTCTCGACGGGGATTCGGCAGAGACCCAGTACTTC. It encodes CASSLDGDSAETQYF.

The chain links TRBV10-2 to TRBJ1-2, with D unclear. The V end was cut by 1 base, the J end by 8 bases, with 14 bases between. The germline V gene has CDR1 WSHSY and CDR2 SAAADI. The CDR3 sequence is 14 residues long. The CDR3 nucleotides read TGCGCCAGCAGTGAGTTTCAGCCAAGTCCGGGCTACACCTTC. Translating it yields CASSEFQPSPGYTF.

This clonotype showed up many times. CDR3 DNA sequence: TGTGCCAGCAGTGATTCTTTGGTCAGCAATCAGCCCCAGCATTTT. Translation gives CASSDSLVSNQPQHF. J is TRBJ1-5 and V is TRBV6-1, with unresolved D. CDR3 length: 15 residues. Germline V CDR1 and CDR2: MNHNS, SASEGT. The germline V and J ends were trimmed by 3 bases and 1 base, with 10 bases remaining between them.

The gene calls are TRBV11-2 and TRBJ2-7; TRBD1 aligns across 8 bases. V dropped 5 bases and J dropped 3; count of bases not matched to a gene: 9. CDR3 length: 15 amino acids. CDR1 and CDR2 (germline): SGHAT, FQNNGV. The CDR3 here is CASSPKRDRNYEQYF. The CDR3 DNA follows: TGTGCCAGCAGCCCCAAGAGGGACAGGAACTACGAGCAGTACTTC.

In its sample, this clonotype was seen a few times. This sequence joins TRBV6-5 and TRBJ2-2; tentatively, D is TRBD1 or TRBD2 (5 bases each). Trimming removed 0 bases at V and 6 bases at J, with 14 bases between. The germline V gene encodes CDR1 MNHEY and CDR2 SVGAGI. The CDR3 runs 16 residues. The DNA for the CDR3 is TGTGCCAGCAGTTACTCGAACTGGGGGTCCCCCGGGGAGCTGTTTTTT. Translation: CASSYSNWGSPGELFF.

This clonotype was picked up many times. For the CDR3, the DNA is TGTGCCAGCAGCTTAGAAAGATTGTCGGGGGGGCCTGGCACAGATACGCAGTATTTT. Protein: CASSLERLSGGPGTDTQYF. This chain connects TRBV7-9 to TRBJ2-3, with 8 bases identical to TRBD2. Germline assignment: CDR1 SEHNR and CDR2 FQNEAQ (reference sequence). J gave up 1 base and V 1 base, and 13 bases lay outside the gene matches. The CDR3 is 19 amino acids.